This T cell receptor beta chain was identified during a study of cytomegalovirus exposure and HLA in healthy donors. Use of 60 Vbeta and 13 Jbeta primers characterized the PCR. The assay was immunoSEQ multiplex PCR, and TCRdb's table has in-frame clones only and misses some. Of around 150,000 clones listed, roughly 84% were seen once; the top ten hold more than 2%. As to this clone: Other DNA sequences in this sample translate to the same CDR3.

The V gene end was trimmed by 7 bases and the J gene end by 1 base; junction bases not matched to a gene: 3. The CDR3 covers 13 residues. Germline CDR1 and CDR2: MNHNS and SASEGT. The chain joins TRBV6-1 to TRBJ2-7; TRBD2 agrees at 8 bases. The receptor was isolated from a man younger than 30 in good health and CMV-seropositive. Specimen: PBMCs. The CDR3 loop is CASTAGGSYEQYF. CDR3 nucleotides: TGTGCCAGCACCGCGGGAGGTTCCTACGAGCAGTACTTC.